A selection of T cell receptor beta chains follows, all from one sample in a study of PD-L1 blockade in urothelial cancer. Clones were sequenced by immunoSEQ multiplex PCR, and TCRdb holds only the in-frame ones, with some missing. Of about 80,000 clones in the sample, around four fifths were seen once. The sequencing here drew on PBMCs, taken around atezolizumab (anti-PD-L1) treatment. The receptors come from a middle-aged man with urothelial cancer. Both conserved end residues are part of each CDR3. A D gene is named only where the DNA matches it firmly. Not all rows give a size; the values are once, few, many and, for expanded clones, a class.

TRBV27	TRBD2	TRBJ2-7	once	CASSQGGRPYEQYF	TGTGCCAGCAGCCAGGGCGGGAGACCCTACGAGCAGTACTTC
TRBV7-2	TRBD1	TRBJ1-1	NA	CASSLYRGLTEAFF	TGTGCCAGCAGCTTATACAGGGGGCTCACTGAAGCTTTCTTT
TRBV4-1	TRBD1	TRBJ2-2	once	CASSQDSRQGLSGELFF	TGCGCCAGCAGCCAAGATTCGCGACAGGGATTATCCGGGGAGCTGTTTTTT
TRBV6-5	NA	TRBJ2-7	NA	CASGQGSRDEQYF	TGTGCCAGCGGGCAGGGGTCCAGGGACGAGCAGTACTTC
TRBV5-1	TRBD1	TRBJ1-5	NA	CASSKGTGGGGSQPQHF	TGCGCCAGCAGCAAAGGGACAGGGGGCGGGGGAAGTCAGCCCCAGCATTTT
TRBV29-1	NA	TRBJ2-4	NA	CSVKGTKNIQYF	TGCAGCGTTAAAGGGACAAAAAACATTCAGTACTTC
TRBV5-1	TRBD1	TRBJ2-7	NA	CASSLAQGAYEQYF	TGCGCCAGCAGCTTGGCACAGGGGGCCTACGAGCAGTACTTC
TRBV28	TRBD2	TRBJ2-7	NA	CASSPPGTSGNYEQYF	TGTGCCAGCAGTCCCCCCGGGACTAGCGGGAACTACGAGCAGTACTTC
TRBV29-1	TRBD2	TRBJ2-3	NA	CSVETYSGTTDTQYF	TGCAGCGTTGAAACTTATAGCGGGACCACAGATACGCAGTATTTT
TRBV28	NA	TRBJ1-2	NA	CASSPLRQRYYGYTF	TGTGCCAGCAGCCCGCTAAGACAGAGGTACTATGGCTACACCTTC
TRBV6-5	TRBD1	TRBJ1-1	NA	CASSSGTGVMNTEAFF	TGTGCCAGCAGTTCAGGGACAGGGGTAATGAACACTGAAGCTTTCTTT
TRBV6-5	NA	TRBJ2-3	NA	CASSRSFDTQYF	TGTGCCAGCAGCCGTTCGTTTGATACGCAGTATTTT
TRBV5-1	NA	TRBJ2-5	NA	CASSLGAVGWETQYF	TGCGCCAGCAGCTTGGGGGCCGTTGGGTGGGAGACCCAGTACTTC
TRBV19	TRBD1	TRBJ2-7	NA	CASSRDRGSGGGSYEQYF	TGTGCCAGTAGTAGGGACAGGGGCAGCGGAGGGGGCTCCTACGAGCAGTACTTC
TRBV4-1	NA	TRBJ2-7	NA	CASSQDSLAMEQYF	TGCGCCAGCAGCCAAGATTCCCTCGCGATGGAGCAGTACTTC
TRBV5-6	NA	TRBJ2-2	NA	CASSLSGGTNTGELFF	TGTGCCAGCAGCTTGTCCGGCGGCACAAACACCGGGGAGCTGTTTTTT
TRBV6-5	NA	TRBJ1-5	NA	CASRTDRNSNQPQHF	TGTGCCAGCAGGACAGACAGGAATAGCAATCAGCCCCAGCATTTT
TRBV7-3	TRBD1	TRBJ2-7	NA	CASSPRQGAGEQYF	TGTGCCAGCAGCCCAAGACAGGGGGCGGGCGAGCAGTACTTC
TRBV11-3	NA	TRBJ2-1	NA	CASSRGRGEQFF	TGTGCCAGCAGCCGAGGCAGGGGTGAGCAGTTCTTC
TRBV29-1	NA	TRBJ2-2	NA	CSGAGTSPGELFF	TGCAGCGGTGCCGGGACATCCCCCGGGGAGCTGTTTTTT
TRBV19	NA	TRBJ1-1	NA	CASSINRRNTEAFF	TGTGCCAGTAGTATTAACAGAAGGAACACTGAAGCTTTCTTT
TRBV4-2	NA	TRBJ2-1	NA	CASSQDPASRLSSYNEQFF	TGTGCCAGCAGCCAAGATCCGGCTAGCAGACTTAGCTCCTACAATGAGCAGTTCTTC
TRBV7-8	NA	TRBJ1-2	once	CASSSGSRDGSYGYTF	TGTGCCAGCAGCTCAGGGAGCCGCGACGGGAGCTATGGCTACACCTTC
TRBV27	NA	TRBJ1-1	NA	CASSKSGQSEAFF	TGTGCCAGCAGTAAATCGGGACAAAGTGAAGCTTTCTTT
TRBV11-2	NA	TRBJ1-3	NA	CASRQGTGNTIYF	TGTGCCAGCAGACAGGGTACTGGAAACACCATATATTTT